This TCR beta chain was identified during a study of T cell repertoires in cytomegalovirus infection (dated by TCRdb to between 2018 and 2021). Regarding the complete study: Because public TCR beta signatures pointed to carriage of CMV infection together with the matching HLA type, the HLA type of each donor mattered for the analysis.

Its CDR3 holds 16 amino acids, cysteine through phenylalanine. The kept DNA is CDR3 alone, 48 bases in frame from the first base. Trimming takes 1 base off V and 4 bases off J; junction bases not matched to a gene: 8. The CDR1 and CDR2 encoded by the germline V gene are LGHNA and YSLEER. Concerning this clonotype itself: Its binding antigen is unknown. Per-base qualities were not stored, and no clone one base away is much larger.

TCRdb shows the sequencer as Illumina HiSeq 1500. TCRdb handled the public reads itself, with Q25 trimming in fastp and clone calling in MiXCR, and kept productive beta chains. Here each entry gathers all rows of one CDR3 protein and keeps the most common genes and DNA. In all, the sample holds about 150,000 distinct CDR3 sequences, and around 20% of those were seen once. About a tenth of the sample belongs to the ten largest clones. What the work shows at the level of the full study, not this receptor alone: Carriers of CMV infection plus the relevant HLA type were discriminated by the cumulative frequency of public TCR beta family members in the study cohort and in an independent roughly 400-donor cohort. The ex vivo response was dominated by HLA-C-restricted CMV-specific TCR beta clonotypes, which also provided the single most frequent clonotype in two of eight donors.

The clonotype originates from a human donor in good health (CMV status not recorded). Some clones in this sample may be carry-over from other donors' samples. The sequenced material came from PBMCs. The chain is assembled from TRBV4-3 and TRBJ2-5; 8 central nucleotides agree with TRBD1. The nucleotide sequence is TGCGCCAGCAGCCAAGGGACAGGGAGGTTCGTAGAGACCCAGTACTTC. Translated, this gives CASSQGTGRFVETQYF.